This T cell receptor (beta chain) is from a study of cytomegalovirus exposure and HLA in healthy donors. PCR was performed using 60 Vbeta and 13 Jbeta primers. Generated by immunoSEQ multiplex PCR, the TCRdb table keeps only in-frame clones and is missing some. The sample has around 130,000 clones, roughly 77% seen once. V gave up 3 bases and J gave up 0 bases, with 10 bases separating them. The CDR3 loop spans 14 amino acids. CDR1 SGHRS and CDR2 YFSETQ come from the germline V gene. Study outcomes and limitations: It was likely that a cluster of highly shared sequence variants was a sequencing artifact. In an earlier analysis, in 620 or so donors, most V segments appeared productive either ~87% or ~30% of the time. A later analysis found most CMV-associated TCR beta chains apparently HLA-restricted. TCR beta chain V- and J-gene trimming was linked, in a later analysis, to a missense variant in DCLRE1C.

As for this clone: Its matching antigen is unknown.

The receptor was derived from a young man in good health and CMV-seronegative. The J gene is TRBJ2-7, the V gene TRBV5-1; the D gene is possibly TRBD1 (6 bases). Sequenced sample: PBMCs. The CDR3 loop is CASSSAGASYEQYF. Here the CDR3 DNA reads TGCGCCAGCAGCTCAGCAGGGGCCTCCTACGAGCAGTACTTC.